This T cell receptor beta chain was recovered during a study of shared clonotypes between healthy human individuals. Deep was the level used in running the assay. TCRdb keeps only in-frame clones here, not all; method: immunoSEQ multiplex PCR. The profile shows about 2.4 million clones, roughly 93% of them singletons. V dropped 5 bases and J dropped 0 bases, with 14 bases sitting between them. This CDR3 spans 16 amino acids. In germline, CDR1 is SGHRS, CDR2 YFSETQ. On this clone itself: Antigen specificity is unknown.

Overall study results and limits: Non-shared clonotypes showed lower generation probabilities than clonotypes common to all four donors.

This chain links TRBV5-1 with TRBJ2-2, with a weak D call TRBD2 (5 bases). The TCR sequence derives from a man aged 18 to 29 in good health. Some clones in this sample may be carry-over from other donors' samples. The sequencing sample was made of naive CD4+ T cells from PBMCs. Noted subset: CD45RA+ positively selected. CDR3 protein: CASRPLAGANTGELFF. The CDR3 bases are TGCGCCAGCAGACCCCTCGCGGGCGCGAACACCGGGGAGCTGTTTTTT.